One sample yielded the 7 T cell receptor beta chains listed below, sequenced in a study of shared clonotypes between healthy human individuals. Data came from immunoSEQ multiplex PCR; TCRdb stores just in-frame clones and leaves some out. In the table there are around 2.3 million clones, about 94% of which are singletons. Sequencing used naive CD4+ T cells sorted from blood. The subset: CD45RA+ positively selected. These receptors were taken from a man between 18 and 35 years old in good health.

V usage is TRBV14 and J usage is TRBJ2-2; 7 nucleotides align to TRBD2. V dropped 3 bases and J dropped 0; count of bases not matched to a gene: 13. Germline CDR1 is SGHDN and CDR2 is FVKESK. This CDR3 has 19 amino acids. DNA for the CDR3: TGTGCCAGCAGCCACGATTTGGCTAGCGGCGACGCGAACACCGGGGAGCTGTTTTTT. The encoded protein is CASSHDLASGDANTGELFF.

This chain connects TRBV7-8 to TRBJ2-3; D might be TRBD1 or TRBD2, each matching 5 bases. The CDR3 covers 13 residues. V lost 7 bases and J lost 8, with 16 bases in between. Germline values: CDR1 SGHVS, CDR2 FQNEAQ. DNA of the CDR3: TGTGCCAGCACCCAAGGGACCCTTGCTACGCAGTATTTT. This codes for CASTQGTLATQYF.

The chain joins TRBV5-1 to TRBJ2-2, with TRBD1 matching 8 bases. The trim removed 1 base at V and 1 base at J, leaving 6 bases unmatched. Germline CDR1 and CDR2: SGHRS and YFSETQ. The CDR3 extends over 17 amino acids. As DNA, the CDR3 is TGCGCCAGCAGCTTGACAGCAGGGACAGGGAACACCGGGGAGCTGTTTTTT. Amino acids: CASSLTAGTGNTGELFF.

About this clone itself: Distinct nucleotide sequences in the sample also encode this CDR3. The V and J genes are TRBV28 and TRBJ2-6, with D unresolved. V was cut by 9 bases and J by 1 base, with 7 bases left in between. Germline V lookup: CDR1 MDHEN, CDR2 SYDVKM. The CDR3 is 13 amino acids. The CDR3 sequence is CASRLSGANVLTF. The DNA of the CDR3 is TGTGCCAGTAGGCTGTCTGGGGCCAACGTCCTGACTTTC. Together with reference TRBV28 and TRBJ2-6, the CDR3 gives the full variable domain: DVKVTQSSRYLVKRTGEKVFLECVQDMDHENMFWYRQDPGLGLRLIYFSYDVKMKEKGDIPEGYSVSREKKERFSLILESASTNQTSMYLCASRLSGANVLTFGAGSRLTVL.

DNA for the CDR3: TGTGCCAGCAACCATCGGGGACTAGCGAATTCCTACGAGCAGTACTTC. Protein sequence: CASNHRGLANSYEQYF. J is TRBJ2-7 and V is TRBV11-2; 10 bases map to TRBD2. CDR1 is SGHAT and CDR2 is FQNNGV in the germline V gene. CDR3 length: 16 residues. J was trimmed by 1 base and V by 7 bases; bases with no gene match: 10.

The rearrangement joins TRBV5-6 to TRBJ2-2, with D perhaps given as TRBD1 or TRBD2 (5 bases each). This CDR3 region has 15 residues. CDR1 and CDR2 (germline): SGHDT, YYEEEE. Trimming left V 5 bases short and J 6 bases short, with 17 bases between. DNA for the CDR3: TGTGCCAGCAGGGGGACGGGCACCGGCCCCGGGGAGCTGTTTTTT. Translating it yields CASRGTGTGPGELFF.

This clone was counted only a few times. CDR3 sequence (DNA): TGCGCCAGCAGTGAGGGGCCGGGGGCCAAGACCCAGTACTTC. This encodes CASSEGPGAKTQYF. The chain employs TRBV10-1 and TRBJ2-5, with D perhaps matching TRBD1 or TRBD2 (6 bases each). Germline V gene lookup returns CDR1 WNHNN and CDR2 SYGVQD (reference sequence). The length of the CDR3 is 14 residues. Deletions cut 2 bases from V and 6 bases from J, with 13 bases between.